The 3 T cell receptor beta chains given below trace back to one sample, sequenced in a study of early T cells in non-severe SARS-CoV-2 infection. In TCRdb, the 5' RACE reads were re-called with MiXCR into one record per CDR3 protein. The sample shows 24,000 or so distinct CDR3 sequences, over 3.5% of them seen only once. Sequencing was done on a sample of whole blood. The receptors shown here come from an adult who was a healthcare worker with PCR-confirmed SARS-CoV-2 infection or an uninfected control (not recorded which).

The chain has TRBV7-9 and TRBJ2-2; the D is unclear. The CDR3 contains 16 residues. Trimming took off 4 bases at V and 4 bases at J, with 16 bases between the two ends. The germline V gene has CDR1 SEHNR and CDR2 FQNEAQ (reference sequence). CDR3 sequence reads: CASSSARSERTGELFF. The CDR3 DNA reads as TGTGCCAGCAGCTCAGCGCGGAGCGAGCGCACCGGGGAGCTGTTTTTT.

This clonotype was counted ten times or more. The rearrangement uses TRBV28 and TRBJ2-7; D uncertain. CDR1 is MDHEN, CDR2 SYDVKM, per germline. This CDR3 is built from 12 residues. V was pared by 5 bases and J by 2 bases, with 7 bases between. The CDR3 here is CASSRRAYEQYF. The CDR3, as DNA: TGTGCCAGCAGTCGAAGGGCCTACGAGCAGTACTTC.

This clonotype was recorded many times. This rearrangement joins TRBV18 to TRBJ1-2; D gene ambiguous. There are 14 residues in the CDR3. The germline V and J ends were trimmed by 2 bases and 4 bases, with 11 bases remaining between them. Germline CDR1 is KGHSH and CDR2 is LQKENI. The DNA of the CDR3 is TGTGCCAGCTCACCATCGGAACAGATCTATGGCTACACCTTC. This sequence encodes CASSPSEQIYGYTF.